This TCR beta chain was recovered during a study of blood T cell repertoires in COVID-19. Germline V gene lookup returns CDR1 MDHEN and CDR2 SYDVKM. The CDR3 extends over 16 amino acids. Unmatched junction bases numbered 10, after V lost 5 bases and J lost 6 bases. Only in-frame clones appear in the TCRdb table, and some are missing; sequencing was by immunoSEQ multiplex PCR. The data hold 150,000 or so clones, with about 90% observed a single time. The genes are TRBV28 and TRBJ2-1; 10 bases are shared with TRBD2. Input material: PBMCs or T cells enriched from blood (not recorded which). The TCR comes from a woman between 50 and 59 years old who had recovered from COVID-19. The CDR3 coding sequence is TGTGCCAGCAGTGCCCTGCTAGCGGGAGCTCTCAATGAGCAGTTCTTC. Residues: CASSALLAGALNEQFF.